The 26 T cell receptor beta chains below come from one sample, sequenced in a study of T cell responses to AZD1222 COVID-19 vaccine. TCRdb's table, derived via immunoSEQ multiplex PCR, lists solely in-frame clones and lacks some. The table shows more than 150,000 clones, with 75% to 90% occurring only once. The sample was peripheral blood, taken on day 0 of MenACWY control vaccination. These receptor sequences come from an adult in good health.

This clone was recorded a few times. This chain links TRBV4-2 with TRBJ2-7; a possible D gene is TRBD2 (6 bases). CDR1 is LGHNA and CDR2 is YNFKEQ in the germline V gene. CDR3 length equals 15 residues. Trimming left V 5 bases short and J 6 bases short, with 20 bases between. CDR3 protein: CASSDPTRRDSEQYF. Written as DNA, the CDR3 is TGTGCCAGCAGCGACCCGACTAGGAGGGATAGCGAGCAGTACTTC.

This chain connects TRBV5-4 to TRBJ2-7, with a possible D match to TRBD1 (5 bases). Germline V gene sequence: CDR1 SGHNT, CDR2 YYREEE (reference sequence). V dropped 3 bases and J dropped 5 bases, with 18 bases sitting between them. The CDR3 loop spans 15 amino acids. The CDR3 DNA reads as TGTGCCAGCAGCTCCAGGACGAGGAGCAGGGACGAGCAGTACTTC. Protein sequence: CASSSRTRSRDEQYF.

The V and J genes are TRBV3-1 (or the pseudogene TRBV3-2) and TRBJ1-3; 7 bases are a match to TRBD1. With V trimmed by 5 bases and J by 2 bases, 3 bases remained unmatched. Germline lookup yields CDR1 LGHDT and CDR2 YNNKEL (reference sequence). There are 14 residues in the CDR3. As DNA, the CDR3 is TGTGCCAGCAGCTTCAGGGGGACTGGAAACACCATATATTTT. Its protein is CASSFRGTGNTIYF.

The V gene is TRBV5-1, the J gene TRBJ2-7; no firm D call. The germline V and J ends were trimmed by 0 bases and 6 bases, with 10 bases remaining between them. Germline CDR1 SGHRS, CDR2 YFSETQ. CDR3 length: 13 amino acids. CDR3 sequence (DNA): TGCGCCAGCAGCTTGGAATCTTGGGGCGAGCAGTACTTC. Encoded protein: CASSLESWGEQYF. Supplemented by reference TRBV5-1 and TRBJ2-7, the full variable domain reads KAGVTQTPRYLIKTRGQQVTLSCSPISGHRSVSWYQQTPGQGLQFLFEYFSETQRNKGNFPGRFSGRQFSNSRSEMNVSTLELGDSALYLCASSLESWGEQYFGPGTRLTVT.

The genes are TRBV3-1 (or the pseudogene TRBV3-2) and TRBJ1-1; D call uncertain. Germline V gives CDR1 LGHDT, CDR2 YNNKEL (reference sequence). This CDR3 contains 15 residues. V lost 4 bases and J 3 bases, leaving 15 bases between the germline ends. In DNA form, the CDR3 reads TGTGCCAGCAGCCCTGGTGGCAGAACTTACACTGAAGCTTTCTTT. Protein product: CASSPGGRTYTEAFF.

The rearrangement joins TRBV7-9 to TRBJ2-3; TRBD2 agrees at 10 bases. CDR3 length: 15 amino acids. CDR1 is SEHNR and CDR2 is FQNEAQ in the germline V gene (reference sequence). Trimming took 5 bases from V and 4 from J; bases not matched to a gene: 6. CDR3 sequence: CASSPAGGLADTQYF. In nucleotides, the CDR3 is TGTGCCAGCAGCCCAGCGGGGGGGCTTGCAGATACGCAGTATTTT.

The chain employs TRBV2 and TRBJ2-7; 7 nucleotides agree with TRBD1. The length of the CDR3 is 14 residues. Looked up from germline, CDR1 is SNHLY and CDR2 is FYNNEI. The V segment lost 6 bases and the J segment 5 bases; nucleotides outside the gene matches: 10. The CDR3 region has the DNA TGTGCCAGCAGGACCCTGGGACAGCCCGACGAGCAGTACTTC. It yields the protein CASRTLGQPDEQYF.

This rearrangement joins TRBV4-2 to TRBJ1-1; possibly TRBD1 for D (5 bases). Germline CDR1 LGHNA, CDR2 YNFKEQ. V was trimmed by 4 bases and J by 4 bases, leaving 10 bases between them. This CDR3 has 13 residues. The CDR3 DNA reads TGTGCCAGCAGCCTCGGGGGTGGCACTGAAGCTTTCTTT. This encodes CASSLGGGTEAFF.

The gene calls are TRBV6-5 and TRBJ2-2, with D unresolved. The CDR3 has 14 amino acids. Looked up from germline, CDR1 is MNHEY and CDR2 is SVGAGI. V dropped 2 bases and J dropped 5 bases, with 9 bases sitting between them. CDR3 sequence (DNA): TGTGCCAGCAGTTACAGGGTGGGAACCGGGGAGCTGTTTTTT. It translates to CASSYRVGTGELFF.

This sequence joins TRBV3-1 (or the pseudogene TRBV3-2) and TRBJ2-1, with D maybe TRBD2 (6 bases). CDR1 is LGHDT and CDR2 is YNNKEL in the germline V gene (reference sequence). Trimming removed 4 bases from V and 2 bases from J, with 12 bases in between. The CDR3 is made up of 15 amino acids. The CDR3 protein is CASSPSPGAYNEQFF. CDR3 DNA sequence: TGTGCCAGCAGCCCCAGTCCGGGGGCCTACAATGAGCAGTTCTTC.

The chain has TRBV28 and TRBJ2-2; maybe TRBD1 (6 bases). Trimming cost V 3 bases and J 2 bases, with 10 bases left between them. The CDR3 is 15 amino acids. Germline V gene sequence: CDR1 MDHEN, CDR2 SYDVKM. The CDR3 nucleotides are TGTGCCAGCAGTTTTCAGGGGCTTAACACCGGGGAGCTGTTTTTT. Its translation is CASSFQGLNTGELFF.

The gene calls are TRBV6-5 and TRBJ1-6, with 8 positions matching TRBD1. This CDR3 is built from 15 residues. V was pared by 6 bases and J by 7 bases, with 8 bases of the junction left unmatched. Germline CDR1 MNHEY, CDR2 SVGAGI. The DNA for the CDR3 is TGTGCCAGCAGCCTGACAGGGGATCGCAATTCACCCCTCCACTTT. The encoded protein is CASSLTGDRNSPLHF.

The chain combines TRBV11-3 with TRBJ2-7; a possible D gene is TRBD1 (5 bases). Per the germline V gene, CDR1 is SGHNT and CDR2 is YENEEA. This CDR3 comprises 12 residues. V dropped 6 bases and J dropped 3 bases, with 9 bases sitting between them. The CDR3 bases are TGTGCCAGCAGTTCAGACAGCTACGAGCAGTACTTC. Translation gives CASSSDSYEQYF.

V gene TRBV30 combines with J gene TRBJ1-2, with D possibly being TRBD1 (6 bases). This CDR3 is 13 amino acids long. V gave up 5 bases and J gave up 8 bases, with 18 bases separating them. The germline V gene has CDR1 GTSNPN and CDR2 SVGIG (reference sequence). The DNA of the CDR3 is TGTGCCTGGGCCATGGGGGCATCGTTCGGCTACACCTTC. It yields the protein CAWAMGASFGYTF.

The chain recombines TRBV7-9 with TRBJ2-4, with D perhaps given as TRBD1 or TRBD2 (5 bases each). This CDR3 is 15 amino acids long. The V gene's germline CDR1 is SEHNR and CDR2 FQNEAQ (reference sequence). The V and J ends lost 1 base and 3 bases respectively, with 10 bases between them. DNA for the CDR3: TGTGCCAGCAGCTTAGTGGGGGACCACAAAAACATTCAGTACTTC. Amino acid sequence: CASSLVGDHKNIQYF.

The chain carries TRBV6-2 or TRBV6-3 and TRBJ2-7, with D uncertain. The germline CDR1 and CDR2 sequences are MNHEY and SVGEGT. This CDR3 spans 13 amino acids. Trimming took 0 bases from V and 6 from J, leaving 9 bases between them. The CDR3 coding sequence is TGTGCCAGCAGTTACTCGAGTCCCTTCGAGCAGTACTTC. Translated: CASSYSSPFEQYF.

The J gene is TRBJ1-4, the V gene TRBV5-6; D may be TRBD1 (5 bases). The CDR3 spans 17 residues. From germline, CDR1 is SGHDT and CDR2 YYEEEE. Trimming cost V 1 base and J 1 base, with 14 bases left between them. Written as DNA, the CDR3 is TGTGCCAGCAGCTTGTTGGGGGATCTTGGAACTAATGAAAAACTGTTTTTT. It encodes CASSLLGDLGTNEKLFF.

This rearrangement joins TRBV30 to TRBJ1-5, with a tentative D call TRBD1 (5 bases). Trimming shortened V by 0 bases and J by 9 bases, and 18 bases separated the two germline ends. The CDR3 is 15 amino acids. Germline CDR1 reads GTSNPN; CDR2 reads SVGIG (reference sequence). CDR3 DNA sequence: TGTGCCTGGAGTGTAGGGGATGCCAGGCCATCGCCCCAGCATTTT. Translation gives CAWSVGDARPSPQHF.

The CDR3 region has the DNA TGTGCCAGCAGTGAAGGGACAGCCCACTATGGCTACACCTTC. Its translation: CASSEGTAHYGYTF. The rearrangement uses TRBV2 and TRBJ1-2; D perhaps matches TRBD1 (6 bases). V was pared by 1 base and J by 3 bases, with 9 bases between. The CDR3 spans 14 residues. Looked up from germline, CDR1 is SNHLY and CDR2 is FYNNEI.

This chain joins TRBV11-1 and TRBJ1-4; D possibly corresponds to TRBD1 (5 bases). This CDR3 spans 15 amino acids. Trimming removed 5 bases from V and 6 bases from J, with 16 bases in between. In germline, CDR1 is SGHAT, CDR2 FQDESV (reference sequence). CDR3 amino acids: CASSPSGGVDEKLFF. CDR3 bases: TGTGCCAGCAGCCCATCGGGGGGTGTGGATGAAAAACTGTTTTTT.

This clone was observed a single time. CDR3 nucleotide sequence: TGCGCCAGCAGCTACGGGACAGGGGTCCAAGAGACCCAGTACTTC. Protein: CASSYGTGVQETQYF. The chain combines TRBV5-1 with TRBJ2-5; 10 bases agree with TRBD1. The length of the CDR3 is 15 residues. The junction had 3 bases not matched to a gene; V was cut back by 3 bases and J by 1 base. Germline lookup yields CDR1 SGHRS and CDR2 YFSETQ.

The chain couples TRBV28 to TRBJ1-1; perhaps TRBD1 as D (5 bases). This CDR3 is 17 amino acids long. The V gene's germline CDR1 is MDHEN and CDR2 SYDVKM. The germline V and J ends were trimmed by 10 bases and 0 bases, with 24 bases remaining between them. The CDR3 nucleotides read TGTGCCACAAACCTTTCCTTCAGGGCCCTCTTGAACACTGAAGCTTTCTTT. The encoded protein is CATNLSFRALLNTEAFF. Complete variable domain (other parts from reference TRBV28 and TRBJ1-1): DVKVTQSSRYLVKRTGEKVFLECVQDMDHENMFWYRQDPGLGLRLIYFSYDVKMKEKGDIPEGYSVSREKKERFSLILESASTNQTSMYLCATNLSFRALLNTEAFFGQGTRLTVV.

The gene calls are TRBV2 and TRBJ1-2; D is unresolved. The CDR3 spans 12 residues. V was clipped by 7 bases and J by 3 bases, with 9 bases between them. Germline V gives CDR1 SNHLY, CDR2 FYNNEI. CDR3 in amino acids: CASKENYYGYTF. Written as DNA, the CDR3 is TGTGCCAGCAAGGAAAACTACTATGGCTACACCTTC.

This clone was observed once. V is TRBV11-3 and J is TRBJ1-3; 7 bases map to TRBD1. CDR1 is SGHNT and CDR2 is YENEEA in the germline V gene. This CDR3 region has 15 residues. V gave up 5 bases and J gave up 0 bases; unmatched junction bases: 4. The CDR3 nucleotides are TGTGCCAGCAGCCCAGGGGGGGGCTCTGGAAACACCATATATTTT. Its translation is CASSPGGGSGNTIYF.

The rearrangement links TRBV7-2 to TRBJ2-1; 10 nucleotides agree with TRBD1. The germline CDR1 and CDR2 sequences are SGHTA and FQGNSA. V shed 4 bases, J shed 6 bases, and the junction held 6 bases outside the gene matches. This CDR3 region has 15 residues. The CDR3 DNA sequence: TGTGCCAGCAGCTCGGGACAGGGGTTCGGCAATGAGCAGTTCTTC. Amino acids: CASSSGQGFGNEQFF.

This chain connects TRBV11-3 to TRBJ1-1; D not certain. Germline V gene sequence: CDR1 SGHNT, CDR2 YENEEA. Trimming cost V 0 bases and J 8 bases, with 10 bases left between them. The CDR3 runs 13 residues. CDR3 bases: TGTGCCAGCAGCTTAGATCGCCACCGGGAAGCTTTCTTT. It specifies CASSLDRHREAFF. Combining the CDR3 with reference TRBV11-3 and TRBJ1-1 gives the whole variable domain EAGVVQSPRYKIIEKKQPVAFWCNPISGHNTLYWYLQNLGQGPELLIRYENEEAVDDSQLPKDRFSAERLKGVDSTLKIQPAELGDSAVYLCASSLDRHREAFFGQGTRLTVV.